Listed below are T cell receptor beta chains from one sample, sequenced in a study of T cell repertoires in cytomegalovirus infection. The antigens for these receptors are not known. Each CDR3 protein is one row after TCRdb ran MiXCR on the reads. The table records 900,000 to 950,000 distinct CDR3 sequences, around 31% of them present only once. Material: cultured CD8+ T cells from PBMCs, obtained from culture after CMV antigen stimulation. The receptors were gathered from a human donor in good health (CMV status not recorded). Some clones in this sample may be carry-over from other donors' samples. CDR3s include the opening cysteine and the closing phenylalanine or tryptophan. Each record gives: V gene, J gene, D gene, CDR3 length, clone size, CDR3 protein, CDR3 DNA. The D gene is left open where the match is weak. Rows give clone size only sometimes, using once, few, many, or a class for an expanded clone.

v_gene: TRBV7-8
j_gene: TRBJ1-5
d_gene: .
len: 16
abundance: .
CDR3aa: CASSLGGERGNQPQHF
CDR3nt: TGTGCCAGCAGCTTAGGGGGGGAGAGGGGCAATCAGCCCCAGCATTTT

v_gene: TRBV6-5
j_gene: TRBJ1-6
d_gene: .
len: 15
abundance: .
CDR3aa: CASSYSAGDNSPLHF
CDR3nt: TGTGCCAGCAGTTACTCGGCAGGGGACAATTCACCCCTCCACTTT

v_gene: TRBV4-1
j_gene: TRBJ2-2
d_gene: TRBD1
len: 18
abundance: few
CDR3aa: CASSQVTSGTGRTGELFF
CDR3nt: TGCGCCAGCAGCCAAGTAACGTCCGGGACAGGGAGGACCGGGGAGCTGTTTTTT

v_gene: TRBV20-1
j_gene: TRBJ2-5
d_gene: .
len: 14
abundance: .
CDR3aa: CSARGLTVQETQYF
CDR3nt: TGCAGTGCTAGGGGATTGACAGTCCAAGAGACCCAGTACTTC

v_gene: TRBV18
j_gene: TRBJ2-5
d_gene: .
len: 15
abundance: .
CDR3aa: CASSPPLGKGETQYF
CDR3nt: TGTGCCAGCTCACCACCCCTCGGCAAAGGAGAGACCCAGTACTTC

v_gene: TRBV6-5
j_gene: TRBJ2-5
d_gene: .
len: 13
abundance: .
CDR3aa: CASSLRRAETQYF
CDR3nt: TGTGCCAGCAGCCTTCGAAGGGCAGAGACCCAGTACTTC

v_gene: TRBV7-8
j_gene: TRBJ1-5
d_gene: .
len: 15
abundance: .
CDR3aa: CVSSPVEPAPKPQHF
CDR3nt: TGTGTCAGCAGCCCGGTCGAACCAGCCCCCAAGCCCCAGCATTTT

v_gene: TRBV7-6
j_gene: TRBJ1-4
d_gene: TRBD1
len: 17
abundance: few
CDR3aa: CASSRGTGTATNEKLFF
CDR3nt: TGTGCCAGCAGCAGGGGGACAGGGACGGCAACTAATGAAAAACTGTTTTTT

v_gene: TRBV2
j_gene: TRBJ2-6
d_gene: .
len: 18
abundance: few
CDR3aa: CASSGVEGYLPGANVLTF
CDR3nt: TGTGCCAGCAGTGGGGTCGAAGGTTATCTCCCTGGGGCCAACGTCCTGACTTTC

v_gene: TRBV4-1
j_gene: TRBJ1-1
d_gene: .
len: 12
abundance: .
CDR3aa: CASSQEYTEAFF
CDR3nt: TGCGCCAGCAGCCAAGAGTACACTGAAGCTTTCTTT

v_gene: TRBV6-2/TRBV6-3
j_gene: TRBJ1-5
d_gene: .
len: 15
abundance: .
CDR3aa: CASSYYREGNQPQHF
CDR3nt: TGTGCCAGCAGTTACTACAGGGAGGGAAATCAGCCCCAGCATTTT

v_gene: TRBV4-1
j_gene: TRBJ2-3
d_gene: .
len: 17
abundance: .
CDR3aa: CASSQEGIGGRTDTQYF
CDR3nt: TGCGCCAGCAGCCAAGAGGGTATCGGGGGGCGCACAGATACGCAGTATTTT

v_gene: TRBV12-3/TRBV12-4
j_gene: TRBJ1-3
d_gene: .
len: 12
abundance: few
CDR3aa: CASRLTGVAIYF
CDR3nt: TGTGCCAGCAGACTGACCGGGGTGGCCATATATTTT

v_gene: TRBV7-6
j_gene: TRBJ1-2
d_gene: .
len: 14
abundance: few
CDR3aa: CASSGVLGDYGYTF
CDR3nt: TGTGCCAGCAGCGGGGTACTAGGCGACTATGGCTACACCTTC

v_gene: TRBV2
j_gene: TRBJ2-1
d_gene: .
len: 15
abundance: .
CDR3aa: CATPYGQGSYNEQFF
CDR3nt: TGTGCCACCCCTTACGGGCAGGGGTCCTACAATGAGCAGTTCTTC

v_gene: TRBV27
j_gene: TRBJ2-1
d_gene: .
len: 14
abundance: .
CDR3aa: CASSRLATDNEQFF
CDR3nt: TGTGCCAGCAGTAGGCTAGCGACCGACAATGAGCAGTTCTTC

v_gene: TRBV7-9
j_gene: TRBJ1-1
d_gene: TRBD1
len: 16
abundance: few
CDR3aa: CASSSPGQGPSTEAFF
CDR3nt: TGTGCCAGCAGCTCACCGGGACAGGGCCCTAGCACTGAAGCTTTCTTT

v_gene: TRBV3-1
j_gene: TRBJ2-1
d_gene: TRBD2
len: 18
abundance: .
CDR3aa: CASSQDSGLAGIYNEQFF
CDR3nt: TGTGCCAGCAGCCAAGATTCGGGACTAGCGGGGATCTACAATGAGCAGTTCTTC

v_gene: TRBV6-2/TRBV6-3
j_gene: TRBJ1-5
d_gene: .
len: 14
abundance: .
CDR3aa: CASSYTRYDQPQHF
CDR3nt: TGTGCCAGCAGTTACACCCGCTACGATCAGCCCCAGCATTTT

v_gene: TRBV6-6
j_gene: TRBJ2-7
d_gene: TRBD1
len: 16
abundance: .
CDR3aa: CASSYFPGGSTYEQYF
CDR3nt: TGTGCCAGCAGTTACTTTCCAGGGGGTTCTACCTACGAGCAGTACTTC

v_gene: TRBV7-4
j_gene: TRBJ2-2
d_gene: .
len: 12
abundance: .
CDR3aa: CAFLWSAGELFF
CDR3nt: TGTGCCTTTCTCTGGAGCGCCGGGGAGCTGTTTTTT

v_gene: TRBV6-2/TRBV6-3
j_gene: TRBJ2-2
d_gene: TRBD1
len: 18
abundance: .
CDR3aa: CASSPRDSAWKNTGELFF
CDR3nt: TGTGCCAGCAGTCCTCGGGACAGCGCGTGGAAGAACACCGGGGAGCTGTTTTTT

v_gene: TRBV7-6
j_gene: TRBJ2-7
d_gene: TRBD1
len: 17
abundance: few
CDR3aa: CASSLAPGTELDYEQYF
CDR3nt: TGTGCCAGCAGCTTAGCCCCCGGGACAGAGCTCGACTACGAGCAGTACTTC

v_gene: TRBV7-9
j_gene: TRBJ1-2
d_gene: .
len: 21
abundance: few
CDR3aa: CASSLFPHNLDGGLFNYGYTF
CDR3nt: TGTGCCAGCAGCTTATTCCCACATAATCTGGACGGGGGCCTATTTAACTATGGCTACACCTTC

v_gene: TRBV27
j_gene: TRBJ1-1
d_gene: .
len: 13
abundance: .
CDR3aa: CASSFTTNTEAFF
CDR3nt: TGTGCCAGCAGTTTCACCACGAACACTGAAGCTTTCTTT

v_gene: TRBV27
j_gene: TRBJ2-3
d_gene: TRBD2
len: 15
abundance: .
CDR3aa: CASSSLGGTTDTQYF
CDR3nt: TGTGCCAGCAGTTCGCTGGGAGGGACCACAGATACGCAGTATTTT

v_gene: TRBV15
j_gene: TRBJ1-6
d_gene: .
len: 14
abundance: .
CDR3aa: CATSRWGDNSPLHF
CDR3nt: TGTGCCACCAGCAGGTGGGGGGATAATTCACCCCTCCACTTT

v_gene: TRBV9
j_gene: TRBJ2-3
d_gene: .
len: 14
abundance: .
CDR3aa: CASSPFEGTDTQYF
CDR3nt: TGTGCCAGCAGCCCTTTTGAGGGCACAGATACGCAGTATTTT

v_gene: TRBV29-1
j_gene: TRBJ1-2
d_gene: TRBD1
len: 11
abundance: once
CDR3aa: CSVEGQGRPTF
CDR3nt: TGCAGCGTTGAAGGACAGGGACGCCCCACCTTC

v_gene: TRBV7-8
j_gene: TRBJ1-2
d_gene: .
len: 19
abundance: .
CDR3aa: CASSLGVVSRDNYDYGYTF
CDR3nt: TGTGCCAGCAGCTTAGGGGTAGTCAGTCGGGACAATTATGACTATGGCTACACCTTC

v_gene: TRBV6-1
j_gene: TRBJ2-2
d_gene: .
len: 15
abundance: .
CDR3aa: CASSEWQDDTGELFF
CDR3nt: TGTGCCAGCAGTGAGTGGCAGGACGACACCGGGGAGCTGTTTTTT

v_gene: TRBV10-2
j_gene: TRBJ1-5
d_gene: .
len: 16
abundance: .
CDR3aa: CASSEPSRGSNQPQHF
CDR3nt: TGCGCCAGCAGTGAGCCTTCCAGGGGTAGCAATCAGCCCCAGCATTTT

v_gene: TRBV18
j_gene: TRBJ1-1
d_gene: .
len: 16
abundance: .
CDR3aa: CASSPPDWGQEIEAFF
CDR3nt: TGTGCCAGCTCACCACCGGATTGGGGGCAGGAGATTGAAGCTTTCTTT